This T cell receptor (beta chain) was retrieved from a study of cytomegalovirus exposure and HLA in healthy donors. This CDR3 region has 14 residues. Germline loops: CDR1 LNHNV, CDR2 YYDKDF (reference sequence). PCR used 60 Vbeta primers and 13 Jbeta primers. TCRdb's table, derived via immunoSEQ multiplex PCR, lists solely in-frame clones and lacks some. In the table there are approximately 160,000 clones, over 70% of which are singletons. V and J are TRBV15 and TRBJ2-5; no definite D call. TRBJ2-7 matches the DNA end more closely, so the J call is doubtful. The sequenced sample consisted of PBMCs. This TCR was recovered from a male donor in good health and CMV-seropositive. CDR3: CATSSDLQPYEQYF. DNA of the CDR3: TGTGCCACCAGCAGCGACCTACAGCCTTACGAGCAGTACTTC.